This passage covers 2 T cell receptor beta chains from one sample sequenced in a study of CD8+ T cells in alopecia areata listed by TCRdb under 2018. The library was prepared using the immunoSEQ multiplex PCR assay. RNA was extracted from all samples and reverse transcribed into cDNA, which served as template for TCR sequencing. Here the immuneACCESS table is served through TCRdb, limited to in-frame sequences with V and J called. Missing clones are a known gap in these copies; in checked studies unresolved V genes cover under half, and the rest lacks a known reason. This sample comprises about 97,000 clones, 50% to 60% of them detected only once. Approximately 16% of the sample belongs to the ten largest clones. Sample treatment or condition, as interpreted from the label and publication: oral pan-JAK inhibitor, 5-10 mg twice daily. The sample consisted of CD8+ T cells sorted from blood, taken between weeks 55 and 70, from a patient treated with tofacitinib. The receptor source for this set is a human donor with alopecia areata.

This sequence joins TRBV2 and TRBJ1-2, with D hard to call. Trimming cost V 4 bases and J 8 bases, with 14 bases left between them. This CDR3 is 13 amino acids long. CDR1 SNHLY and CDR2 FYNNEI come from the germline V gene. CDR3 nucleotide sequence: TGTGCCAGCAGTGTGTTTCCACTTGAAGGCTACACCTTC. This encodes CASSVFPLEGYTF.

The chain uses TRBV5-1 and TRBJ2-1; 8 positions agree with TRBD2. V was clipped by 7 bases and J by 0 bases; unmatched bases: 18. Germline CDR1 and CDR2: SGHRS and YFSETQ. This CDR3 is built from 19 residues. CDR3 bases: TGCGCCAGCGACCCGGGAGGGTTTTGGCGGGGGTACTCCTACAATGAGCAGTTCTTC. This sequence encodes CASDPGGFWRGYSYNEQFF. The full variable domain, with the rest looked up from reference TRBV5-1 and TRBJ2-1, is KAGVTQTPRYLIKTRGQQVTLSCSPISGHRSVSWYQQTPGQGLQFLFEYFSETQRNKGNFPGRFSGRQFSNSRSEMNVSTLELGDSALYLCASDPGGFWRGYSYNEQFFGPGTRLTVL.